This T cell receptor beta chain originates from a study of T cell responses to AZD1222 COVID-19 vaccine. TCRdb's table, derived via immunoSEQ multiplex PCR, lists solely in-frame clones and lacks some. Among over 100,000 clones, 94% were seen once, and the ten largest hold under 7.5%. Sequences were derived from peripheral blood, sampled on day 0 of AZD1222 vaccination. The sequence came from an adult in good health.

The CDR3 nucleotides read TGTGCCATCCTAGGGGAGTTGGGGGATGAGCAGTTCTTC. Its protein is CAILGELGDEQFF. The chain links TRBV10-3 to TRBJ2-1; either TRBD1 or TRBD2 may supply D (5 bases each). The CDR3 is 13 residues long. V was pared by 8 bases and J by 8 bases, with 16 bases between. Germline-derived CDR1 and CDR2 are ENHRY and SYGVKD.